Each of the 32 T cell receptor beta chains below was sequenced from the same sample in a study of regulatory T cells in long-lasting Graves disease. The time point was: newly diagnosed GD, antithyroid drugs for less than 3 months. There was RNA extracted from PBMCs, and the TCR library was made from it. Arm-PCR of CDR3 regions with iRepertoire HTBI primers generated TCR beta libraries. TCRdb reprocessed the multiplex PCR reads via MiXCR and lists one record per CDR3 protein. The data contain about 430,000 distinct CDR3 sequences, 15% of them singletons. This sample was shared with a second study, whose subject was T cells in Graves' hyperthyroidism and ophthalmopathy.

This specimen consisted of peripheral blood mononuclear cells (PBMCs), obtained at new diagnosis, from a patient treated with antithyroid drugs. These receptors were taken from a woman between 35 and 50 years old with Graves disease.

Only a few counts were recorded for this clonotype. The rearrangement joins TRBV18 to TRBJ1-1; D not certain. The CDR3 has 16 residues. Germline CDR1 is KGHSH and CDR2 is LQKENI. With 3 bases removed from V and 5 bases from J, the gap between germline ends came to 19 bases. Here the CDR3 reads CASSPPNLSRQTEAFF. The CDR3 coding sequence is TGTGCCAGCTCACCGCCCAACCTAAGTCGGCAGACTGAAGCTTTCTTT.

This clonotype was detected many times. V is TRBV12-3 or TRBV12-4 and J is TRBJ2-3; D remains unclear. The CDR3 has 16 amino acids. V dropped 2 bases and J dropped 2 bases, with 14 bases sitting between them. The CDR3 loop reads CASSLSRVSPTDTQYF. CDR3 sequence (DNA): TGTGCCAGCAGTTTATCTCGGGTTAGTCCCACAGATACGCAGTATTTT.

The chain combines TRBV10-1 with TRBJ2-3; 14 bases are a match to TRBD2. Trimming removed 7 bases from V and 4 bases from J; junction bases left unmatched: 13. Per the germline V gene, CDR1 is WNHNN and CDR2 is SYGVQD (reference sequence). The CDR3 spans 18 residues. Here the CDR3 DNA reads TGCGCCAGCACCGATGGGACTAGCGGGAGAGGAAGGGCAGATACGCAGTATTTT. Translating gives CASTDGTSGRGRADTQYF.

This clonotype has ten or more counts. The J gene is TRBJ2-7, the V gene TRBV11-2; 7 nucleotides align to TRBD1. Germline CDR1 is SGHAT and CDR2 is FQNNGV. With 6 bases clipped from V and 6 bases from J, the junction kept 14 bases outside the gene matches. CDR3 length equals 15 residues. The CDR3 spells CASRSQQGFLGEQYF. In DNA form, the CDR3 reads TGTGCCAGCAGGTCCCAACAGGGGTTCCTCGGCGAGCAGTACTTC.

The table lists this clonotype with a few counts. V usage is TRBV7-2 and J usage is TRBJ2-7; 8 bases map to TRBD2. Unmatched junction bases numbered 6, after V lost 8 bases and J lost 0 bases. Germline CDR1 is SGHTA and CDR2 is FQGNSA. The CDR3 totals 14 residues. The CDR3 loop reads CASQEAGVSYEQYF. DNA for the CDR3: TGTGCCAGCCAAGAAGCGGGGGTCTCCTACGAGCAGTACTTC.

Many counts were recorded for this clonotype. The CDR3, as DNA: TGTGCCAGCAGTTTTGTGACAGGTATCACTGAAGCTTTCTTT. This gives the protein CASSFVTGITEAFF. The V gene is TRBV28, the J gene TRBJ1-1, with D perhaps TRBD1 (6 bases). Germline CDR1 MDHEN, CDR2 SYDVKM. This CDR3 contains 14 residues. Trimming cost V 3 bases and J 4 bases, with 12 bases left between them.

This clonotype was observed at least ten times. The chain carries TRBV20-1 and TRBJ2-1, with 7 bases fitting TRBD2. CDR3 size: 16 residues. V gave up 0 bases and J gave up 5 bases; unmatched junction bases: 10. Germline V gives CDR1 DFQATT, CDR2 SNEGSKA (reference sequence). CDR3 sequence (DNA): TGCAGTGCTAGAGAAGGTTCGGGAGGCCTCGACAATGAGCAGTTCTTC. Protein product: CSAREGSGGLDNEQFF.

The CDR3 DNA is TGTGCCAGCAGCTCCACAGGGATGGGGGGCCCGAAAAGAGAAAAACTGTTTTTT. Its translation: CASSSTGMGGPKREKLFF. The chain joins TRBV11-3 to TRBJ1-4; perhaps TRBD1 as D (6 bases). The CDR3 length is 18 residues. In germline, CDR1 is SGHNT, CDR2 YENEEA. Between the trimmed V and J ends, which lost 4 bases and 8 bases, there was a span of 26 bases.

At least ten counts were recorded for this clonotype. Here the CDR3 reads CSGRTDLNTEAFF. As DNA, the CDR3 is TGCAGCGGCCGGACAGACTTGAACACTGAAGCTTTCTTT. This chain uses TRBV29-1 with TRBJ1-1; tentatively, D is TRBD1 (6 bases). Deletions cut 7 bases from V and 0 bases from J, with 12 bases between. The CDR3 runs 13 residues. From germline, CDR1 is SQVTM and CDR2 ANQGSEA.

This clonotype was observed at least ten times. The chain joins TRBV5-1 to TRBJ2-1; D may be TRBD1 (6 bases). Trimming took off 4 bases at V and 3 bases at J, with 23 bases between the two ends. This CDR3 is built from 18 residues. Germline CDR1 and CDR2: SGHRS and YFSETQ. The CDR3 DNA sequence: TGCGCCAGCAGCACAATTGAAGGACAGTCCTCCGACTACAATGAGCAGTTCTTC. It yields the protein CASSTIEGQSSDYNEQFF.

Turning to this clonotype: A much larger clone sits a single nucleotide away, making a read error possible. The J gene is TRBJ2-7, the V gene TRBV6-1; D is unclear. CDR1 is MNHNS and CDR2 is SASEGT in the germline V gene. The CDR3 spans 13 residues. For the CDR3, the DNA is TGTGCCGGCAGTCCCCACCACTTATACGAGCAGTACTTC. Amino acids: CAGSPHHLYEQYF.

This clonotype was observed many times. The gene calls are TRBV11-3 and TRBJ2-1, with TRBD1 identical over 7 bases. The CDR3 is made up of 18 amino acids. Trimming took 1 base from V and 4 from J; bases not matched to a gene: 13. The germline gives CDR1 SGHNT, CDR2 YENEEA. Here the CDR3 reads CASSLVYSMGQKYNEQFF. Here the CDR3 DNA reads TGTGCCAGCAGCTTAGTCTACTCGATGGGACAGAAGTACAATGAGCAGTTCTTC.

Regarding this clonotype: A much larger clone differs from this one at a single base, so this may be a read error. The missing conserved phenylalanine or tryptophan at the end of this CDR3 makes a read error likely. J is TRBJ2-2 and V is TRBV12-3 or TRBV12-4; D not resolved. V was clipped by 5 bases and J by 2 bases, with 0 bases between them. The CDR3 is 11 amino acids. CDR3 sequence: CASSNTGELFL. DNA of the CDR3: TGTGCCAGCAGTAACACCGGGGAGCTGTTTCTT.

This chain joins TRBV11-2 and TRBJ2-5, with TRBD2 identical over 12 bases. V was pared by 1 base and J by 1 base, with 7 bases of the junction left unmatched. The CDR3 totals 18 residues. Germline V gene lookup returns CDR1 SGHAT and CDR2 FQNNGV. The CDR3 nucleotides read TGTGCCAGCAGCTTAGGGGTGACTAGCGGGAGCCCCCAAGAGACCCAGTACTTC. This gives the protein CASSLGVTSGSPQETQYF.

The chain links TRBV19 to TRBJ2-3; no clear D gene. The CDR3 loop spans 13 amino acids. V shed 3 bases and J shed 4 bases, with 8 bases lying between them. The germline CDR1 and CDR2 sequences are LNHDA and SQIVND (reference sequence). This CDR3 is CASSISASDTQYF. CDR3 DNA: TGTGCCAGTAGTATTTCGGCTTCAGATACGCAGTATTTT.

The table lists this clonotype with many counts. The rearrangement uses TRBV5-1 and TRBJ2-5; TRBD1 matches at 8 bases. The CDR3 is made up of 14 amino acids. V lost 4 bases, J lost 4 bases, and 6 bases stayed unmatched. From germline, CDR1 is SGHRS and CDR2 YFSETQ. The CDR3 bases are TGCGCCAGCAGCATGGACAGGGCGGGAGAGACCCAGTACTTC. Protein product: CASSMDRAGETQYF. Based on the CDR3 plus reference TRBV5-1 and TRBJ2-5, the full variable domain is KAGVTQTPRYLIKTRGQQVTLSCSPISGHRSVSWYQQTPGQGLQFLFEYFSETQRNKGNFPGRFSGRQFSNSRSEMNVSTLELGDSALYLCASSMDRAGETQYFGPGTRLLVL.

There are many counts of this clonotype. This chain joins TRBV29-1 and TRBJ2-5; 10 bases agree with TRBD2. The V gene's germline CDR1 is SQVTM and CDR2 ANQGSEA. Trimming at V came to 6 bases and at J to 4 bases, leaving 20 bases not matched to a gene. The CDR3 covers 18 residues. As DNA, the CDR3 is TGCAGCGTAGACCCGGCTAGCGGGAGTCCCACCCCAGGAGAGACCCAGTACTTC. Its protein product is CSVDPASGSPTPGETQYF.

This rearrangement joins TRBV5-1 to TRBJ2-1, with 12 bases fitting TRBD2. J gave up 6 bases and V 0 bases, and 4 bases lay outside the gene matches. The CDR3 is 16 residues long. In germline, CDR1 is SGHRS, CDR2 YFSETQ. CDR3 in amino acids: CASSLALLAGGNEQFF. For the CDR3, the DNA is TGCGCCAGCAGCTTGGCCTTACTAGCGGGAGGCAATGAGCAGTTCTTC.

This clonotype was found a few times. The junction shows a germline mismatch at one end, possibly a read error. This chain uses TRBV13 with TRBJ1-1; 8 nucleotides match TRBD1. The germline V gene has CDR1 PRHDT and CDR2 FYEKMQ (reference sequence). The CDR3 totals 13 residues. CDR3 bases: TGTGCCAGCCGCTTCGACAGGGGCCCTGAGGCTTTCTTT. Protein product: CASRFDRGPEAFF.

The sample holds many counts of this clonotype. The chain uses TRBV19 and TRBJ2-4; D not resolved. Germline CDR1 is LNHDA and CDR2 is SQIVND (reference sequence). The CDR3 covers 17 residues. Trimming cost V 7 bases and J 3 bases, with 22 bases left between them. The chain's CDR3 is CASTPYARVSSKNIQYF. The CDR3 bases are TGTGCCAGTACGCCTTATGCAAGGGTTTCGAGCAAAAACATTCAGTACTTC.

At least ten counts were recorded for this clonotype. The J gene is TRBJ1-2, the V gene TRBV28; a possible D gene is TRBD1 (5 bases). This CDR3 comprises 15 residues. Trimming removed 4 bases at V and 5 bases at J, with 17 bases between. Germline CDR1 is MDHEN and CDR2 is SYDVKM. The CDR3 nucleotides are TGTGCCAGCAGTTCCAGCCGGGGCGGATCATATGGCTACACCTTC. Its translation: CASSSSRGGSYGYTF.

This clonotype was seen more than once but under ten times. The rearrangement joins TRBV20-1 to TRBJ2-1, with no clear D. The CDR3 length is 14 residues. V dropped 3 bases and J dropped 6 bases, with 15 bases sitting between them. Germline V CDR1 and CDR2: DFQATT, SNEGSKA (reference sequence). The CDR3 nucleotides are TGCAGTGCTAGCTCGGGTTCTGAGGCCAATGAGCAGTTCTTC. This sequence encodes CSASSGSEANEQFF.

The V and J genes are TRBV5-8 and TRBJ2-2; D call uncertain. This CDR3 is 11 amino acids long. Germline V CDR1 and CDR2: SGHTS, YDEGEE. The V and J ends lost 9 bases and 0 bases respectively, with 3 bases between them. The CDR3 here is CAIPNTGELFF. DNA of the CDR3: TGTGCCATCCCGAACACCGGGGAGCTGTTTTTT. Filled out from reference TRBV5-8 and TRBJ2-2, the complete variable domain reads EAGVTQSPTHLIKTRGQQATLRCSPISGHTSVYWYQQALGLGLQFLLWYDEGEERNRGNFPPRFSGRQFPNYSSELNVNALELEDSALYLCAIPNTGELFFGEGSRLTVL.

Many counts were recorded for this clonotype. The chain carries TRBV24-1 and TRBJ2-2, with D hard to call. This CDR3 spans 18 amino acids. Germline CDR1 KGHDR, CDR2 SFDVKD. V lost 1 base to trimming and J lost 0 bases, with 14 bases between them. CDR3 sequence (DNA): TGTGCCACCAGTGATTTAACGGTGACGCCGTCGAACACCGGGGAGCTGTTTTTT. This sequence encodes CATSDLTVTPSNTGELFF.

CDR3 region: CASSLAALSSYNEQFF. For the CDR3, the DNA is TGCGCCAGCAGCTTGGCAGCCCTAAGCTCCTACAATGAGCAGTTCTTC. V usage is TRBV5-1 and J usage is TRBJ2-1; D is undetermined. The V gene's germline CDR1 is SGHRS and CDR2 YFSETQ. The V end was cut by 0 bases, the J end by 0 bases, with 10 bases between. This CDR3 is built from 16 residues.

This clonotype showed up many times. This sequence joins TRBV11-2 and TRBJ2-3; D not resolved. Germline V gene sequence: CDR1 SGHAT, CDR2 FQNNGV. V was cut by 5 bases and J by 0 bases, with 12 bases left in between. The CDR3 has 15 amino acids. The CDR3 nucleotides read TGTGCCAGCAGCGTGGGAACGCGTAGCACAGATACGCAGTATTTT. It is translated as CASSVGTRSTDTQYF.

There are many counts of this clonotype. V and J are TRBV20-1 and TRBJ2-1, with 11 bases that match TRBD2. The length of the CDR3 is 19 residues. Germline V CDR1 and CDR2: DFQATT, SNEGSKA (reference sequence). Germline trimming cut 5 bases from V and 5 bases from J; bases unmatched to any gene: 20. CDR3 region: CSARKLAGVQPEADNEQFF. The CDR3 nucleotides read TGCAGTGCTCGGAAACTAGCGGGAGTGCAGCCAGAGGCGGACAATGAGCAGTTCTTC.

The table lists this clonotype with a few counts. The CDR3 nucleotides are TGCAGTGCTAGATCCCCCGCCTCTGGAAACACCATATATTTT. Protein: CSARSPASGNTIYF. The V call is TRBV20-1, the J call TRBJ1-3; D gene ambiguous. The CDR3 extends over 14 amino acids. Trimming shortened V by 2 bases and J by 0 bases, and 8 bases separated the two germline ends. Per the germline V gene, CDR1 is DFQATT and CDR2 is SNEGSKA (reference sequence).

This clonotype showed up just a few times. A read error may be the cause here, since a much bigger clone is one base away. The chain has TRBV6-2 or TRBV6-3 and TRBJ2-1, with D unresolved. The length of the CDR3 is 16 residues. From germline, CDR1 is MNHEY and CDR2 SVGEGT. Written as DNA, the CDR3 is TGTGCCAGCAGTGAAAAAGTTAGCTACTCCTACAATGAGCAGCTCTTC. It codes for CASSEKVSYSYNEQLF.

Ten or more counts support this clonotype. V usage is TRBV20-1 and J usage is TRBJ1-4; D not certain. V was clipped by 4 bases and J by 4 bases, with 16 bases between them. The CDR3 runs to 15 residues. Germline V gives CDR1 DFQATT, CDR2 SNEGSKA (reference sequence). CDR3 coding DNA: TGCAGTGCTATCGCATGGGCAGAGGATAATGAAAAACTGTTTTTT. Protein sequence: CSAIAWAEDNEKLFF.

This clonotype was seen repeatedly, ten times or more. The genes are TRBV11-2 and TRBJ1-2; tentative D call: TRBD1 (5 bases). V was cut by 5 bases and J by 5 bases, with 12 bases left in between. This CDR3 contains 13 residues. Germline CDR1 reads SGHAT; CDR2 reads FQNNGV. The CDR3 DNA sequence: TGTGCCAGCAGCATCGGGACGGAGTATGGCTACACCTTC. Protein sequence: CASSIGTEYGYTF. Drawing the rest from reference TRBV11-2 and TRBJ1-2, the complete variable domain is EAGVAQSPRYKIIEKRQSVAFWCNPISGHATLYWYQQILGQGPKLLIQFQNNGVVDDSQLPKDRFSAERLKGVDSTLKIQPAKLEDSAVYLCASSIGTEYGYTFGSGTRLTVV.

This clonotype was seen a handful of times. Here the CDR3 DNA reads TGTGCCAGTAGTACCGCGGTCGCGACTAGCGCTTCCCAAGAGACCCAGTACTTC. This codes for CASSTAVATSASQETQYF. The V and J genes are TRBV19 and TRBJ2-5, with 8 bases lining up with TRBD2. Germline V gene lookup returns CDR1 LNHDA and CDR2 SQIVND (reference sequence). The CDR3 loop spans 18 amino acids. V lost 4 bases and J lost 1; bases outside the gene matches: 14.